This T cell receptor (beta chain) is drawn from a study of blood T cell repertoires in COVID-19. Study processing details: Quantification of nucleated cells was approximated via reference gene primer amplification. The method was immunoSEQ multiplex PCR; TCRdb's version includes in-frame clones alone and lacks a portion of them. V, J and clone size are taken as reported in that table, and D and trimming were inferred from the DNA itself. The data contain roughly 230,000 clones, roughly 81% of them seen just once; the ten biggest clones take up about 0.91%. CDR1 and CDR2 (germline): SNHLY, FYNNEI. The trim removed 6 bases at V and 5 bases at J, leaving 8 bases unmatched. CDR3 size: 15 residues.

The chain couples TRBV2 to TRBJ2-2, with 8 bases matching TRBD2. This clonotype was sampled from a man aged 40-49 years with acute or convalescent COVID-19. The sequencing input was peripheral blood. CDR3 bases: TGTGCCAGCAGGTTTTCGCGGGGGGAAACCGGGGAGCTGTTTTTT. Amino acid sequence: CASRFSRGETGELFF. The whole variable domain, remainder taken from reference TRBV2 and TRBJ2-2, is EPEVTQTPSHQVTQMGQEVILRCVPISNHLYFYWYRQILGQKVEFLVSFYNNEISEKSEIFDDQFSVERPDGSNFTLKIRSTKLEDSAMYFCASRFSRGETGELFFGEGSRLTVL.